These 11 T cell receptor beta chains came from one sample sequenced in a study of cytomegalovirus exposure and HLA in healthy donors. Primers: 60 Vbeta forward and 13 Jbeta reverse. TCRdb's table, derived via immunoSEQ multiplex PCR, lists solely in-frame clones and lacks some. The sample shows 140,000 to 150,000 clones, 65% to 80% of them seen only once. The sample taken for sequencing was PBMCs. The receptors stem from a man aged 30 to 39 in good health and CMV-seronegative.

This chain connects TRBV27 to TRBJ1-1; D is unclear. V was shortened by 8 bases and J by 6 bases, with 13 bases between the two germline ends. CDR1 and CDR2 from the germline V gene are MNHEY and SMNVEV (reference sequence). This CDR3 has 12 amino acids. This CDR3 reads CASGRKPSEAFF. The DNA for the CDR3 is TGTGCCAGCGGGAGGAAACCTTCTGAAGCTTTCTTT.

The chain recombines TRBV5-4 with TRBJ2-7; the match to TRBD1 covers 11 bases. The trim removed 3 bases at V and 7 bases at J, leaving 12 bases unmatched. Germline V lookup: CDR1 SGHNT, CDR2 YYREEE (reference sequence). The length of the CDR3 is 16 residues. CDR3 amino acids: CASSWGQGQGDYEQYF. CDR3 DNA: TGTGCCAGCAGCTGGGGGCAGGGACAGGGGGATTATGAGCAGTACTTC.

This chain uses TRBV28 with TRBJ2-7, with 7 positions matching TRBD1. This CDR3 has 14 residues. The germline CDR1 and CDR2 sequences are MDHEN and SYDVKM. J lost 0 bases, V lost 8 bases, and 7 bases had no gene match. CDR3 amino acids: CASVGTVPSYEQYF. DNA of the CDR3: TGTGCCAGCGTAGGGACAGTCCCCTCCTACGAGCAGTACTTC.

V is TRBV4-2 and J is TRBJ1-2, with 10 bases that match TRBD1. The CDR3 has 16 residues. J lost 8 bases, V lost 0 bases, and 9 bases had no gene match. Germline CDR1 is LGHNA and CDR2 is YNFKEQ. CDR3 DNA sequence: TGTGCCAGCAGCCAAGATCCGGGACAGGGGACTTCGGGCTACACCTTC. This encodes CASSQDPGQGTSGYTF.

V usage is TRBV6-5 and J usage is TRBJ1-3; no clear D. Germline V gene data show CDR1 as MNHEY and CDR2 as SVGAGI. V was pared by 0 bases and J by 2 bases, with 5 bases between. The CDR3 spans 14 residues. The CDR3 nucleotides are TGTGCCAGCAGTTACTCGACAACTGGAAACACCATATATTTT. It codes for CASSYSTTGNTIYF.

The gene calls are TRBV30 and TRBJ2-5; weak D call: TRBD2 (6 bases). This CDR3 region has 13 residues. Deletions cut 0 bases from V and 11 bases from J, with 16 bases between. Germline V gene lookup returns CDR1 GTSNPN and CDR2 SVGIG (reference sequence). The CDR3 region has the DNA TGTGCCTGGAGTGTAAGCGGGCCTAGGGAGCAGTACTTC. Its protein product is CAWSVSGPREQYF.

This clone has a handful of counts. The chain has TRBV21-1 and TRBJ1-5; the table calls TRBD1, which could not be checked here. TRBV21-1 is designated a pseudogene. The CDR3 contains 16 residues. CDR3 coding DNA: TGTGCCACCACAAGGTTAGGGGAATTTAGCAATCAGCCCCAGCATTTT. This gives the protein CATTRLGEFSNQPQHF.

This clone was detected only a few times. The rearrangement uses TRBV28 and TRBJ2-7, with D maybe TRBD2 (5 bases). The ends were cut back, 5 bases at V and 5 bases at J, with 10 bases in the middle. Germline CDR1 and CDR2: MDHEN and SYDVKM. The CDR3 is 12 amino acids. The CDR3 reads CASSVRRNEQYF. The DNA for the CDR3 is TGTGCCAGCAGTGTCAGGAGGAACGAGCAGTACTTC.

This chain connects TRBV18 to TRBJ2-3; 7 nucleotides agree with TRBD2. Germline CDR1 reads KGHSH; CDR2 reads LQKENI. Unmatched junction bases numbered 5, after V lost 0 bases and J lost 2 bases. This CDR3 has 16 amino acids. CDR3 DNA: TGTGCCAGCTCACCACCGGCTAGCGGACACACAGATACGCAGTATTTT. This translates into CASSPPASGHTDTQYF.

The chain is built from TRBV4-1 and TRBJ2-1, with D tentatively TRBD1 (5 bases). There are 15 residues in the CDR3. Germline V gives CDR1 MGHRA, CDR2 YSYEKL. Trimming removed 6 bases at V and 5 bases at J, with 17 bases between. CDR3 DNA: TGCGCCAGCAGTGGGCCAAACGACAGAAACAATGAGCAGTTCTTC. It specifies CASSGPNDRNNEQFF.

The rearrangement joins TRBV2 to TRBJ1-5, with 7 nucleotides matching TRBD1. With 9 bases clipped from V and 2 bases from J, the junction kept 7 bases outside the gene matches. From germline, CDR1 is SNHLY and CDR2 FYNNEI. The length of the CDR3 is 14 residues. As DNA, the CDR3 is TGTGCCAGTCTTGACAGGGCGGGCAATCAGCCCCAGCATTTT. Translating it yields CASLDRAGNQPQHF.